This TCR beta chain came from a study of regulatory T cells in long-lasting Graves disease. The germline gives CDR1 SNHLY, CDR2 FYNNEI. There are 13 residues in the CDR3. V was pared by 11 bases and J by 4 bases, with 17 bases between. Arm-PCR with iRepertoire HTBI primers amplified the CDR3 regions for these TCR beta libraries. TCRdb fed the multiplex PCR reads into MiXCR, producing one record per CDR3 protein. The table records 350,000 to 450,000 distinct CDR3 sequences, about 15% of them present only once. The time point is: newly diagnosed GD, antithyroid drugs for less than 3 months. RNA from PBMCs was the source of the TCR library. Another study also made use of these data, one on T cells in Graves' hyperthyroidism and ophthalmopathy.

The source of this sequence is a woman in her 30s with Graves disease. The chain links TRBV2 to TRBJ1-2; D remains ambiguous. Sequencing was performed on peripheral blood mononuclear cells (PBMCs), taken at new diagnosis, from a patient treated with antithyroid drugs. The CDR3 DNA follows: TGTGCCGCCAAGCAGTGGGCTGGCTATGGCTACACCTTC. As protein: CAAKQWAGYGYTF.